One T cell receptor (beta chain) is described in this entry. The record originates from a study of T-cell reconstitution after alpha-beta-depleted transplantation in children. A library of TCRbeta sequences, prepared with unique molecular identifiers, was generated. Via MiXCR, TCRdb re-called the PCR reads, giving one row per CDR3 protein. Among just over 350,000 distinct CDR3 sequences, 10% to 15% were seen once, and the ten largest hold around 4.5%. CDR1 and CDR2 from the germline V gene are SGHAT and FQNNGV. V shed 3 bases and J 3 bases; nucleotides not matched to a gene: 1. The CDR3 loop spans 15 amino acids.

This TCR came from a human donor who donated a stem cell graft to a child with Fanconi anemia. Sequences were derived from PBMCs, sampled from the stem cell graft. The chain combines TRBV11-2 with TRBJ2-6, with 8 nucleotides matching TRBD1. The CDR3 DNA reads as TGTGCCAGCAGCTTGACAGGGGATGGGGCCAACGTCCTGACTTTC. Amino acid sequence: CASSLTGDGANVLTF.